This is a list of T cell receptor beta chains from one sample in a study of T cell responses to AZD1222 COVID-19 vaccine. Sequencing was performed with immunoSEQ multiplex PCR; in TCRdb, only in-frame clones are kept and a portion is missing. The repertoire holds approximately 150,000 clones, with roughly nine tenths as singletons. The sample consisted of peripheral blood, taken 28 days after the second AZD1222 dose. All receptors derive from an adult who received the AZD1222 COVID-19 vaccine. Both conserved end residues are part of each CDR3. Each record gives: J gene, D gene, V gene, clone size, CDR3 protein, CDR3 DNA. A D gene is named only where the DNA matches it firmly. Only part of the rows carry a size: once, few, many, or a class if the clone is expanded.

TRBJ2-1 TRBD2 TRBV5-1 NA CASSLLAESSYNEQFF TGCGCCAGCAGCTTGCTAGCGGAGTCCTCCTACAATGAGCAGTTCTTC
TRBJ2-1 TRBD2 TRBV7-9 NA CASSSLLAGGPSYNEQFF TGTGCCAGCAGCTCTCTACTAGCGGGAGGCCCCTCCTACAATGAGCAGTTCTTC
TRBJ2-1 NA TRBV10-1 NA CASSEVWGNEQFF TGCGCCAGCAGTGAGGTATGGGGGAATGAGCAGTTCTTC
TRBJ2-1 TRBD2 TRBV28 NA CASSLESSGGYNEQFF TGTGCCAGCAGTTTAGAGTCTAGCGGGGGGTACAATGAGCAGTTCTTC
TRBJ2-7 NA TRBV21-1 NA CASSQEGREAYEQYF TGTGCCAGCAGTCAGGAGGGGAGGGAGGCCTACGAGCAGTACTTC
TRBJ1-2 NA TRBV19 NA CASKEGEAYGYTF TGTGCCAGTAAGGAGGGAGAGGCCTATGGCTACACCTTC
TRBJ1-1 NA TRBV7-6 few CASSPRTAGTEAFF TGTGCCAGCAGCCCAAGGACAGCCGGCACTGAAGCTTTCTTT
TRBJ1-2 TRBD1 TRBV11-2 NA CASYPGTGGAINYGYTF TGTGCCAGCTATCCCGGGACAGGAGGTGCTATTAACTATGGCTACACCTTC
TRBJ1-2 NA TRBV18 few CASSLEVSGYTF TGTGCCAGCTCCCTTGAGGTCTCTGGCTACACCTTC
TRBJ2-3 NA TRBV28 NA CASSRGTAAITDTQYF TGTGCCAGCAGTAGGGGCACAGCAGCGATCACAGATACGCAGTATTTT
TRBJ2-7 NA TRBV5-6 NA CASSSYYEQYF TGTGCCAGCAGCTCATACTACGAGCAGTACTTC
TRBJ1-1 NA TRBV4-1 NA CASSFFKGRTMNTEAFF TGCGCCAGCAGCTTTTTCAAGGGACGGACTATGAACACTGAAGCTTTCTTT
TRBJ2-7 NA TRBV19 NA CASSTPSYEQYF TGTGCCAGTAGTACGCCCTCCTACGAGCAGTACTTC
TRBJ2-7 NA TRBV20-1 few CSASWPGPEKGAVEGEQYF TGCAGTGCTAGTTGGCCGGGACCGGAAAAGGGAGCCGTGGAGGGAGAGCAGTACTTC
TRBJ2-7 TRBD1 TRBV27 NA CASSLFGTGSYEQYF TGTGCCAGCAGTTTATTTGGGACAGGTTCCTACGAGCAGTACTTC
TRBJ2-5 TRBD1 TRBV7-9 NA CASSLNRGPESLETQYF TGTGCCAGCAGCTTAAACAGGGGACCAGAAAGCTTGGAGACCCAGTACTTC
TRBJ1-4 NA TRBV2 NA CASNSDNGKLFF TGTGCCAGCAATTCGGACAATGGAAAACTGTTTTTT
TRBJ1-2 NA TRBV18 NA CASSPPVAGSDYGYTF TGTGCCAGCTCACCACCGGTCGCGGGGAGTGACTATGGCTACACCTTC
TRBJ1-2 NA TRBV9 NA CASSVNREENYGYTF TGTGCCAGCAGCGTAAACAGGGAGGAGAACTATGGCTACACCTTC
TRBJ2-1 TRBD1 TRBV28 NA CASSSVGTGADEQFF TGTGCCAGCAGTTCAGTAGGGACAGGGGCGGATGAGCAGTTCTTC
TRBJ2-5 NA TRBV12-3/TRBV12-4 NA CASSLLIVETQYF TGTGCCAGCAGTTTACTTATAGTGGAGACCCAGTACTTC
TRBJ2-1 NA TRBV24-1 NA CATSDHSGYSGDNEQFF TGTGCCACCAGTGATCACTCAGGGTATTCTGGGGACAATGAGCAGTTCTTC
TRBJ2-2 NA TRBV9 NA CASSVEDFTGELFF TGTGCCAGCAGCGTGGAAGACTTCACCGGGGAGCTGTTTTTT
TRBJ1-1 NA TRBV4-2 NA CASSHRRGPGTEAFF TGTGCCAGCAGCCACCGCCGGGGGCCGGGTACTGAAGCTTTCTTT
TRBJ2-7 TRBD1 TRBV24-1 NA CATSDRTGGFHEQYF TGTGCCACCAGTGATCGGACAGGGGGCTTCCACGAGCAGTACTTC